This T cell receptor (beta chain) was recovered during a study of T cell repertoires in aging, cancer and after chemotherapy. Across the whole study: The full dataset contained millions of TCR reads.

TCR beta rearrangements were amplified from peripheral blood genomic DNA. A mixed TRB-A/B primer pool amplified rearranged TRB by multiplex touch-down PCR. TCRdb reprocessed the multiplex PCR reads via MiXCR and lists one record per CDR3 protein. The table records fewer than 1,500 distinct CDR3 sequences, about three fifths of them present only once. There are 15 residues in the CDR3. Germline trimming cut 8 bases from V and 4 bases from J; bases unmatched to any gene: 10. Germline V lookup: CDR1 SEHNR, CDR2 FQNEAQ (reference sequence). V and J are TRBV7-9 and TRBJ1-1; the match to TRBD1 covers 10 bases. Specimen: blood. This receptor was taken from a human donor with a blood cancer. This CDR3 is CASLNQGQGITEAFF. The DNA of the CDR3 is TGTGCCAGCCTCAACCAGGGACAGGGGATCACTGAAGCTTTCTTT.